The rows below give T cell receptor beta chains drawn from one sample of a study of shared T cell receptors in the human thymus. Sequencing was performed with immunoSEQ multiplex PCR; in TCRdb, only in-frame clones are kept and a portion is missing. The sample gives hundreds of thousands of clones, approximately 80% of which show up once; 0.01% to 0.015% is in the top ten. The data also belong to a second study, concerning human thymus T cells.

The specimen was thymocytes. The receptors here all came from a boy in the first two years of life with a congenital heart defect. CDR3s include the opening cysteine and the closing phenylalanine or tryptophan. The D gene is left open where the match is weak. The size entry is marked missing in some rows and otherwise reads once, few, many or a size class.

. | TRBD1 | TRBJ1-5 | TRBV19 | 16 | CASSIPDRAYDQPQHF | TGTGCCAGTAGTATCCCGGACAGGGCCTACGATCAGCCCCAGCATTTT
once | TRBD1 | TRBJ1-1 | TRBV27 | 14 | CASSIYRGNTEAFF | TGTGCCAGCAGTATCTACAGGGGGAACACTGAAGCTTTCTTT
few | . | TRBJ2-1 | TRBV7-9 | 17 | CASSLVPWSSRSNEQFF | TGTGCCAGCAGCTTAGTACCTTGGTCTAGCCGGTCAAATGAGCAGTTCTTC
. | TRBD1 | TRBJ2-6 | TRBV2 | 17 | CASPRRDRNSGANVLTF | TGTGCCAGCCCCCGCCGGGACAGGAACTCTGGGGCCAACGTCCTGACTTTC
. | . | TRBJ2-6 | TRBV14 | 17 | CASSYEALVGGANVLTF | TGTGCCAGCAGCTACGAGGCGCTAGTTGGTGGGGCCAACGTCCTGACTTTC
. | . | TRBJ2-7 | TRBV5-6 | 14 | CASSLGETSYEQYF | TGTGCCAGCAGCTTGGGGGAGACCTCCTACGAGCAGTACTTC
once | . | TRBJ2-7 | TRBV27 | 13 | CASSPGTGGAGHF | TGTGCCAGCAGTCCCGGGACAGGTGGAGCGGGGCACTTC
. | . | TRBJ2-7 | TRBV19 | 15 | CASSIPSTSPYEQYF | TGTGCCAGTAGTATCCCGTCCACCAGTCCCTACGAGCAGTACTTC
. | . | TRBJ1-2 | TRBV19 | 18 | CASSWAWAGSRKNYGYTF | TGTGCCAGTAGTTGGGCGTGGGCGGGGTCCCGCAAGAACTATGGCTACACCTTC
. | . | TRBJ2-2 | TRBV27 | 15 | CASRVDGWNTGELFF | TGTGCCAGCAGGGTAGATGGTTGGAACACCGGGGAGCTGTTTTTT
. | TRBD1 | TRBJ2-7 | TRBV18 | 15 | CASSRRDRAPYEQYF | TGTGCCAGCTCACGCCGGGACAGGGCACCCTACGAGCAGTACTTC
. | . | TRBJ2-7 | TRBV4-1 | 13 | CASSQDRTYEQYF | TGCGCCAGCAGCCAAGACAGGACCTACGAGCAGTACTTC
. | . | TRBJ2-1 | TRBV4-3 | 13 | CASSQALNNEQFF | TGCGCCAGCAGCCAAGCCCTAAACAATGAGCAGTTCTTC
once | . | TRBJ1-5 | TRBV6-4 | 15 | CASSTEHRGNQPQHF | TGTGCCAGCAGCACCGAACACCGGGGGAATCAGCCCCAGCATTTT
. | TRBD1 | TRBJ1-2 | TRBV6-5 | 13 | CASSDGQGYGYTF | TGTGCCAGCAGTGATGGACAGGGCTATGGCTACACCTTC
. | TRBD2 | TRBJ2-3 | TRBV9 | 14 | CASSSAGVSDTQYF | TGTGCCAGCAGCTCTGCGGGAGTGTCAGATACGCAGTATTTT
. | . | TRBJ2-7 | TRBV4-3 | 14 | CASSQEEESYEQYF | TGCGCCAGCAGCCAAGAGGAGGAGTCCTACGAGCAGTACTTC
few | . | TRBJ2-7 | TRBV14 | 16 | CASSQEGRGGRYEQYF | TGTGCCAGCAGCCAAGAGGGCAGGGGAGGGAGATACGAGCAGTACTTC
. | TRBD1 | TRBJ2-7 | TRBV14 | 14 | CASSQVDREYEQYF | TGTGCCAGCAGCCAAGTAGACAGGGAATACGAGCAGTACTTC
. | . | TRBJ2-1 | TRBV7-9 | 12 | CASSRGLNEQFF | TGTGCCAGCAGCAGGGGCCTCAATGAGCAGTTCTTC
. | TRBD1 | TRBJ2-7 | TRBV6-5 | 15 | CASSPPGTGPHEQYF | TGTGCCAGCAGTCCCCCCGGGACAGGGCCCCACGAGCAGTACTTC
. | TRBD2 | TRBJ2-5 | TRBV5-1 | 18 | CASSSHPKRERREETQYF | TGCGCCAGCAGCTCCCACCCCAAGCGGGAGAGGAGGGAAGAGACCCAGTACTTC
. | . | TRBJ2-3 | TRBV19 | 18 | CASSIEAAGPPNTDTQYF | TGTGCCAGTAGTATAGAGGCGGCGGGTCCGCCCAACACAGATACGCAGTATTTT
. | . | TRBJ2-2 | TRBV7-9 | 12 | CASSHPAGELFF | TGTGCCAGCAGCCATCCGGCCGGGGAGCTGTTTTTT
. | . | TRBJ2-7 | TRBV28 | 12 | CASSPICGTEYF | TGTGCCAGCAGTCCTATTTGCGGGACAGAGTACTTC
. | . | TRBJ2-1 | TRBV28 | 14 | CASSRTVSYNEQFF | TGTGCCAGCAGTAGGACAGTCTCCTACAATGAGCAGTTCTTC
once | TRBD2 | TRBJ2-2 | TRBV14 | 20 | CASSQDIPGLAGLTTGELFF | TGTGCCAGCAGCCAAGATATTCCCGGACTAGCGGGTCTTACCACCGGGGAGCTGTTTTTT
. | . | TRBJ2-3 | TRBV11-3 | 15 | CASTGSGTSTDTQYF | TGTGCCAGCACTGGTAGCGGAACTAGCACAGATACGCAGTATTTT
. | TRBD2 | TRBJ2-7 | TRBV30 | 15 | CAWSVRSGRTYEQYF | TGTGCCTGGAGTGTACGGAGCGGGAGAACCTACGAGCAGTACTTC
. | . | TRBJ2-7 | TRBV10-3 | 15 | CAISEWETLPYEQYF | TGTGCCATCAGTGAGTGGGAGACACTCCCCTACGAGCAGTACTTC
few | . | TRBJ2-1 | TRBV5-6 | 14 | CASNPVSSYNEQFF | TGTGCCAGCAATCCAGTAAGCTCCTACAATGAGCAGTTCTTC
. | TRBD1 | TRBJ2-2 | TRBV7-9 | 15 | CASRTGDLNTGELFF | TGTGCCAGCAGGACAGGGGACTTGAACACCGGGGAGCTGTTTTTT
. | TRBD1 | TRBJ1-1 | TRBV4-3 | 17 | CASSQVPGQERGTEAFF | TGCGCCAGCAGCCAAGTTCCGGGACAGGAAAGGGGCACTGAAGCTTTCTTT
. | TRBD2 | TRBJ2-4 | TRBV15 | 16 | CATSKREGRDKNIQYF | TGTGCCACCAGCAAGCGGGAGGGCCGGGACAAAAACATTCAGTACTTC
. | . | TRBJ2-3 | TRBV7-8 | 14 | CASSFSGSTDTQYF | TGTGCCAGCAGCTTTTCGGGGAGCACAGATACGCAGTATTTT
. | . | TRBJ2-7 | TRBV19 | 18 | CASSTRSGSLKGSYEQYF | TGTGCCAGTAGCACAAGATCGGGGAGCCTCAAAGGCTCCTACGAGCAGTACTTC
few | TRBD1 | TRBJ2-7 | TRBV6-4 | 14 | CASSPGDREDEQYF | TGTGCCAGCAGCCCCGGGGACAGGGAAGACGAGCAGTACTTC
. | TRBD1 | TRBJ1-5 | TRBV5-6 | 17 | CASSGGTGGVGNQPQHF | TGTGCCAGCAGCGGCGGGACAGGGGGAGTAGGCAATCAGCCCCAGCATTTT
. | TRBD1 | TRBJ2-3 | TRBV14 | 15 | CASSSRDRWTDTQYF | TGTGCCAGCAGCTCCCGGGACAGGTGGACAGATACGCAGTATTTT
. | . | TRBJ2-5 | TRBV5-1 | 18 | CASSLARGGPSGQETQYF | TGCGCCAGCAGCTTGGCTAGGGGGGGTCCATCTGGCCAAGAGACCCAGTACTTC
. | . | TRBJ2-7 | TRBV7-2 | 15 | CASSLVADSSYEQYF | TGTGCCAGCAGCTTAGTCGCCGATAGCTCCTACGAGCAGTACTTC
. | TRBD2 | TRBJ2-1 | TRBV4-2 | 17 | CASSQVLRLAGGDEQFF | TGTGCCAGCAGCCAAGTCCTCCGACTAGCGGGGGGCGATGAGCAGTTCTTC
. | . | TRBJ2-2 | TRBV5-6 | 17 | CASSLGGKGESTGELFF | TGTGCCAGCAGCTTAGGTGGAAAGGGGGAATCCACCGGGGAGCTGTTTTTT
once | TRBD2 | TRBJ2-7 | TRBV27 | 13 | CASSSRGAYEQYF | TGTGCCAGCAGTTCCCGGGGGGCCTACGAGCAGTACTTC
. | . | TRBJ2-2 | TRBV9 | 15 | CASSPQGGDTGELFF | TGTGCCAGCAGCCCTCAGGGGGGTGACACCGGGGAGCTGTTTTTT
. | . | TRBJ2-7 | TRBV5-1 | 16 | CASSPYSVHSPYEQYF | TGCGCCAGCAGCCCCTATAGCGTCCACTCCCCCTACGAGCAGTACTTC
. | TRBD2 | TRBJ2-6 | TRBV30 | 21 | CASLQGGRASGRGTGANVLTF | TGTGCCTCACTCCAGGGTGGGCGAGCTAGCGGGAGGGGAACTGGGGCCAACGTCCTGACTTTC
. | TRBD1 | TRBJ2-7 | TRBV7-3 | 15 | CASSSYRGPPYEQYF | TGTGCCAGCAGCTCCTACAGGGGGCCCCCCTACGAGCAGTACTTC
few | . | TRBJ1-3 | TRBV9 | 20 | CASSARSTAGALISGNTIYF | TGTGCCAGCAGCGCGCGGTCTACGGCAGGGGCCCTGATCTCTGGAAACACCATATATTTT
once | . | TRBJ1-5 | TRBV6-1 | 15 | CASSAKGRGNQPQHF | TGTGCCAGCAGTGCCAAGGGGAGGGGCAATCAGCCCCAGCATTTT
. | TRBD2 | TRBJ2-1 | TRBV4-3 | 15 | CASSHHGPSGREQFF | TGCGCCAGCAGCCACCATGGGCCTAGCGGGAGAGAGCAGTTCTTC
. | . | TRBJ1-1 | TRBV12-5 | 18 | CASGFPLKPGRMNTEAFF | TGTGCTAGTGGTTTTCCTTTAAAACCAGGGCGGATGAACACTGAAGCTTTCTTT
. | TRBD1 | TRBJ1-2 | TRBV10-3 | 15 | CAIRDGQGRGNGYTF | TGTGCCATCAGGGATGGACAGGGGAGAGGAAATGGCTACACCTTC
. | TRBD1 | TRBJ1-1 | TRBV28 | 15 | CASSTRQGLNTEAFF | TGTGCCAGCAGTACCAGACAGGGATTGAACACTGAAGCTTTCTTT